This T cell receptor beta chain was observed in a study of cytomegalovirus exposure and HLA in healthy donors. Background on the study: Unique TCR beta sequences numbering about 100 million came from some 200 million T cells in an earlier analysis.

General study results and limits: Later analysis indicated greater clonal expansion among HLA-associated TCR beta chains than among equally common other chains. Earlier results showed most TCR beta V segments being productive about 87% or about 30% of the time.

Notes on this clone: The antigen is undetermined.

The CDR3 runs to 14 residues. The V gene lost 1 base and the J gene lost 8 bases, with 12 bases spanning the gap. CDR1 LNHNV and CDR2 YYDKDF come from the germline V gene (reference sequence). Researchers ran the PCR with 60 Vbeta and 13 Jbeta primers. Method: immunoSEQ multiplex PCR; TCRdb's copy keeps in-frame clones and lacks some. The sample has roughly 180,000 clones, 80% to 90% seen once. The clonotype originates from a woman under 30 in good health and CMV-seronegative. V gene TRBV15 combines with J gene TRBJ1-3; D remains unclear. Sequencing was carried out using PBMCs. The DNA of the CDR3 is TGTGCCACCAGCAGAGTTGGTTGGGGAGACACCATATATTTT. Its protein product is CATSRVGWGDTIYF.